This T cell receptor (beta chain) is drawn from a study of beta chain features in type 1 diabetes. Overall study: The patients were much like the healthy donors in age, gender and cell yields. Study conclusions and caveats: In comparison with healthy donors, patients had naive, central memory and Treg TCRB repertoires that appeared more similar.

A few counts support this clone. Its matching antigen is unknown. It was via CD45RO/CCR7/CD25/CD127/CD95/CD27 that CD4+ naive, central memory, regulatory and stem cell-like memory cells were sorted. Sequencing targeted expressed TCRB transcripts, as all isolated RNA had been reverse transcribed. Across stem cell-like memory T cell samples, reads averaged about 930,000. Sequencing used immunoSEQ multiplex PCR; TCRdb keeps in-frame clones, though not all of them. The sample includes more than 85,000 clones, 40% seen only once; the top ten take approximately 0.065%. Sequenced: stem cell memory CD4+ T cells from blood. The TCR was taken from a woman aged 18-30 years in good health.

As DNA, the CDR3 is TGTGCCAGCAGTTACCCAGGGATCTATGGCTACACCTTC. It is translated as CASSYPGIYGYTF. The genes are TRBV28 and TRBJ1-2; D is perhaps TRBD1 (5 bases). This CDR3 is 13 amino acids long. The germline V and J ends were trimmed by 4 bases and 4 bases, with 10 bases remaining between them. Germline V lookup: CDR1 MDHEN, CDR2 SYDVKM.